The 21 T cell receptor beta chains reported below all come from one sample, sequenced in a study of T cells in Graves' hyperthyroidism and ophthalmopathy. Template material for amplifying TCR beta CDR3 regions consisted of RNA transcripts. Using the HTBI primer set, a first-round RT-PCR was run on the TCR CDR3. TCRdb re-called the multiplex PCR reads with MiXCR, one entry per CDR3 protein. Among fewer than 550,000 distinct CDR3 sequences, 24% were seen once, and the ten largest hold about 11%. Specimen: blood. Receptors were obtained from a woman in her 30s with Graves' ophthalmopathy.

Many counts were recorded for this clonotype. The V call is TRBV30, the J call TRBJ1-2; no reliable D call. This CDR3 comprises 15 residues. The germline gives CDR1 GTSNPN, CDR2 SVGIG (reference sequence). The V and J ends lost 0 bases and 3 bases respectively, with 14 bases between them. CDR3 nucleotide sequence: TGTGCCTGGAGTGTGGGGTCGTTTGGCGACTATGGCTACACCTTC. It is translated as CAWSVGSFGDYGYTF.

This clonotype came up many times. The chain joins TRBV12-3 or TRBV12-4 to TRBJ2-2; D unclear. V lost 6 bases, J lost 6 bases, and 8 bases lay in between. The CDR3 length is 12 residues. The CDR3 loop is CASSPLSGELFF. The CDR3 DNA reads as TGTGCCAGCAGCCCCCTTTCCGGGGAGCTGTTTTTT.

This clonotype came up many times. The chain recombines TRBV3-1 with TRBJ2-7; D remains unclear. CDR1 LGHDT and CDR2 YNNKEL come from the germline V gene (reference sequence). Trimming removed 0 bases at V and 4 bases at J, with 4 bases between. The CDR3 consists of 12 residues. DNA of the CDR3: TGTGCCAGCAGCCAAGATAGATACGAGCAGTACTTC. Amino acid sequence: CASSQDRYEQYF.

This clonotype was found many times. A read error may produce the germline difference seen at one junction end. The chain recombines TRBV11-2 with TRBJ2-2; 7 nucleotides align to TRBD1. CDR1 SGHAT and CDR2 FQNNGV come from the germline V gene. The CDR3 runs 17 residues. The CDR3 loop reads CASSLVLAGGNTGELFF. The CDR3 DNA is TGTGCCAGCAGCTTAGTTCTGGCAGGGGGTAACACCGGGGAACTGTTTTTT.

In its sample, this clonotype was seen many times. This sequence joins TRBV6-1 and TRBJ2-5; a possible D gene is TRBD2 (7 bases). V was clipped by 7 bases and J by 4 bases, with 16 bases between them. CDR1 is MNHNS and CDR2 is SASEGT in the germline V gene. This CDR3 spans 14 amino acids. CDR3 in DNA: TGTGCCAGCATGAAAGGGGGGGGGCGAGAGACCCAGTACTTC. Protein product: CASMKGGGRETQYF.

This clonotype was picked up many times. The V and J genes are TRBV20-1 and TRBJ1-2; D might be TRBD1 (5 bases). This CDR3 is 12 amino acids long. The germline gives CDR1 DFQATT, CDR2 SNEGSKA (reference sequence). Trimming stripped 5 bases from V and 3 bases from J, with 10 bases between. In DNA, the CDR3 is TGCAGTGCTGCCGACAGAGACTATGGCTACACCTTC. Its protein is CSAADRDYGYTF.

This clonotype was seen ten or more times. V usage is TRBV19 and J usage is TRBJ1-5; no clear D. CDR3 size: 13 residues. From germline, CDR1 is LNHDA and CDR2 SQIVND (reference sequence). Trimming removed 3 bases from V and 4 bases from J, with 7 bases in between. CDR3 region: CASSITGNQPQHF. The CDR3 DNA reads as TGTGCCAGTAGTATTACCGGAAATCAGCCCCAGCATTTT.

This clonotype appeared a few times. This chain uses TRBV28 with TRBJ1-5; TRBD1 agrees at 7 bases. J gave up 9 bases and V 3 bases, and 8 bases lay outside the gene matches. Germline-derived CDR1 and CDR2 are MDHEN and SYDVKM. This CDR3 contains 14 residues. The CDR3 nucleotides read TGTGCCAGCAGTTTGACAGGGAGCTTTGGGCCCCAGCATTTT. This encodes CASSLTGSFGPQHF.

This clonotype was observed at least ten times. The CDR3 nucleotides read TGCAGTGCGGGACCAACGGAGGGCTACACCTTC. This encodes CSAGPTEGYTF. The V gene is TRBV20-1, the J gene TRBJ1-2; tentative D call: TRBD1 (5 bases). V lost 6 bases to trimming and J lost 8 bases, with 13 bases between them. The CDR3 length is 11 residues. Germline CDR1 and CDR2: DFQATT and SNEGSKA (reference sequence).

V is TRBV20-1 and J is TRBJ2-5; TRBD2 matches at 10 bases. The germline V gene encodes CDR1 DFQATT and CDR2 SNEGSKA (reference sequence). The CDR3 consists of 18 residues. V shed 4 bases and J 1 base; nucleotides not matched to a gene: 15. CDR3 loop: CSAIFGSGGSLSQETQYF. For the CDR3, the DNA is TGCAGTGCTATCTTCGGTAGCGGGGGGTCCCTTTCCCAAGAGACCCAGTACTTC.

In its sample, this clonotype was seen many times. The rearrangement links TRBV11-1 to TRBJ2-7; D not resolved. Germline-derived CDR1 and CDR2 are SGHAT and FQDESV (reference sequence). The CDR3 has 16 amino acids. V was trimmed by 5 bases and J by 1 base, leaving 18 bases between them. The CDR3 here is CASSPARQVVSYEQYF. Here the CDR3 DNA reads TGTGCCAGCAGCCCGGCACGGCAGGTAGTATCCTACGAGCAGTACTTC.

This rearrangement joins TRBV24-1 to TRBJ2-2, with a tentative D call TRBD1 (6 bases). V was clipped by 0 bases and J by 6 bases, with 16 bases between them. CDR3 length equals 17 residues. Germline V lookup: CDR1 KGHDR, CDR2 SFDVKD. The DNA of the CDR3 is TGTGCCACCAGTGATTTGCGGACCGACAAGGGGGCCGGGGAGCTGTTTTTT. It yields the protein CATSDLRTDKGAGELFF.

Many counts were recorded for this clonotype. The genes are TRBV6-5 and TRBJ1-5, with 10 nucleotides matching TRBD1. Germline values: CDR1 MNHEY, CDR2 SVGAGI. V was clipped by 5 bases and J by 7 bases; unmatched bases: 8. This CDR3 comprises 15 residues. The CDR3 region is CASSTTGGVRQPQHF. The CDR3 DNA reads TGTGCCAGCAGTACGACAGGGGGCGTTCGGCAGCCCCAGCATTTT.

The chain employs TRBV27 and TRBJ1-1, with 7 bases lining up with TRBD1. The junction had 6 bases not matched to a gene; V was cut back by 4 bases and J by 1 base. The CDR3 loop spans 15 amino acids. Looked up from germline, CDR1 is MNHEY and CDR2 is SMNVEV (reference sequence). The CDR3 reads CASSYAGQSNTEAFF. The CDR3 nucleotides are TGTGCCAGCAGTTACGCGGGACAGTCGAACACTGAAGCTTTCTTT.

This clonotype was seen repeatedly, ten times or more. V gene TRBV20-1 combines with J gene TRBJ1-5; possibly TRBD1 for D (5 bases). Germline V gene sequence: CDR1 DFQATT, CDR2 SNEGSKA (reference sequence). The V end lost 3 bases, the J end lost 3 bases, and 15 bases lay between the germline ends. The length of the CDR3 is 15 residues. The CDR3, as DNA: TGCAGTGCTAGTCCGGGGGTGCGGTTCAATCAGCCCCAGCATTTT. The encoded protein is CSASPGVRFNQPQHF.

The chain has TRBV2 and TRBJ1-2; D possibly corresponds to TRBD1 (5 bases). CDR1 and CDR2 (germline): SNHLY, FYNNEI. CDR3 length equals 17 residues. Deletions cut 6 bases from V and 4 bases from J, with 24 bases between. The CDR3 reads CASSATRGAGVRYGYTF. CDR3 sequence (DNA): TGTGCCAGCAGCGCCACTCGAGGGGCAGGAGTACGCTATGGCTACACCTTC.

The chain employs TRBV2 and TRBJ2-2, with 7 bases that match TRBD1. This CDR3 region has 16 residues. The germline CDR1 and CDR2 sequences are SNHLY and FYNNEI. Trimming removed 6 bases from V and 2 bases from J; junction bases left unmatched: 9. The CDR3 nucleotides read TGTGCCAGCAGAGGTTGGGGACAGCTTAACACCGGGGAGCTGTTTTTT. This gives the protein CASRGWGQLNTGELFF.

At least ten counts were recorded for this clonotype. The J gene is TRBJ2-7, the V gene TRBV6-2 or TRBV6-3, with 8 bases fitting TRBD1. V lost 6 bases and J lost 1; bases outside the gene matches: 11. The V gene's germline CDR1 is MNHEY and CDR2 SVGEGT. This CDR3 spans 16 amino acids. CDR3 nucleotides: TGTGCCAGCAGCTCTCACGGACAGGGAAGTTCCTACGAGCAGTACTTC. This encodes CASSSHGQGSSYEQYF.

The chain employs TRBV7-9 and TRBJ2-5; D ambiguous. Trimming removed 1 base at V and 1 base at J, with 7 bases between. CDR1 SEHNR and CDR2 FQNEAQ come from the germline V gene (reference sequence). The CDR3 contains 14 residues. This CDR3 reads CASSLVLAQETQYF. The CDR3 region has the DNA TGTGCCAGCAGCTTAGTTCTGGCCCAAGAGACCCAGTACTTC.

This clonotype was seen at least ten times. In this CDR3 the conserved last residue, phenylalanine or tryptophan, is missing, so a read error is likely. This rearrangement joins TRBV12-3 or TRBV12-4 to TRBJ1-1; D may be TRBD1 (5 bases). Trimming left V 5 bases short and J 6 bases short, with 10 bases between. This CDR3 contains 12 residues. The CDR3: CASSPGSPEAFL. The CDR3 DNA sequence: TGTGCCAGCAGTCCAGGGTCCCCTGAAGCTTTCCTT.

The chain carries TRBV12-3 or TRBV12-4 and TRBJ1-3; 9 bases align to TRBD1. CDR3 length: 18 amino acids. V lost 0 bases, J lost 0 bases, and 6 bases stayed unmatched. This CDR3 reads CASSLAGTGPSSGNTIYF. CDR3 DNA sequence: TGTGCCAGCAGTTTAGCCGGGACAGGGCCAAGCTCTGGAAACACCATATATTTT.